A selection of T cell receptor beta chains follows, all from one sample in a study of OX40 agonist ivuxolimab in advanced cancers. Profiled with immunoSEQ multiplex PCR; TCRdb holds only in-frame clones, not every one. In the table there are 69,000 or so clones, 85% of which are singletons. The sequenced sample was CD4+ or CD8+ T cells sorted from blood, obtained in a trial of the OX40 agonist ivuxolimab. The receptors shown here come from an adult with an advanced solid tumor such as melanoma, head and neck, liver or kidney cancer. Both conserved end residues are part of each CDR3. Fields, in order: V gene, J gene, clone size, D gene, CDR3 protein, CDR3 DNA. D genes are given only for firm matches. Size tells how often a clone was seen (once, few, many) or the class of an expanded clone, and some rows leave it out.

>TRBV7-3|TRBJ2-1|.|TRBD1
CASSLNGPGQGNNEQFF
TGTGCCAGCAGCTTAAATGGGCCGGGACAGGGTAACAATGAGCAGTTCTTC
>TRBV18|TRBJ2-3|.|.
CAGHASTDTQYF
TGTGCTGGGCACGCTAGCACAGATACGCAGTATTTT
>TRBV19|TRBJ2-3|.|TRBD1
CASSIGTGQLNTQYF
TGTGCCAGTAGTATAGGGACAGGTCAACTAAATACGCAGTATTTT
>TRBV2|TRBJ2-5|.|.
CASSPLTGRQETQYF
TGTGCCAGCAGTCCCTTGACAGGAAGACAAGAGACCCAGTACTTC
>TRBV2|TRBJ1-4|.|.
CASRGNPGEKLFF
TGTGCCAGCAGAGGGAACCCGGGCGAAAAACTGTTTTTT
>TRBV5-4|TRBJ2-1|.|.
CASSLFSGSVNEQFF
TGTGCCAGCAGCTTGTTTTCGGGTAGCGTGAATGAGCAGTTCTTC
>TRBV30|TRBJ1-1|few|TRBD1
CAWSPGQGGAFF
TGTGCCTGGAGCCCTGGACAGGGAGGGGCTTTCTTT
>TRBV6-5|TRBJ2-7|.|.
CASSYSYVFSYEQYF
TGTGCCAGCAGTTACTCATACGTTTTCTCCTACGAGCAGTACTTC
>TRBV11-2|TRBJ1-1|.|.
CASSLARGVAFF
TGTGCCAGCAGCTTAGCGCGGGGGGTAGCTTTCTTT
>TRBV5-1|TRBJ2-7|.|TRBD1
CASSLATGTGDYEQYF
TGCGCCAGCAGCTTGGCCACGGGGACAGGGGACTACGAGCAGTACTTC
>TRBV28|TRBJ2-2|once|.
CASISDKGEQSGELFF
TGTGCCAGCATCTCCGACAAGGGGGAGCAATCCGGGGAGCTGTTTTTT
>TRBV5-5|TRBJ2-3|.|TRBD2
CASSQTSSATDTQYF
TGTGCCAGCAGCCAGACTAGCTCCGCCACAGATACGCAGTATTTT
>TRBV5-6|TRBJ1-1|.|.
CASSLFTEAFF
TGTGCCAGCAGCTTGTTCACTGAAGCTTTCTTT
>TRBV7-3|TRBJ2-3|.|TRBD2
CASSLMASGGTDTQYF
TGTGCCAGCAGCTTAATGGCTAGCGGGGGGACAGATACGCAGTATTTT
>TRBV10-3|TRBJ1-2|once|TRBD1
CAISETGQQYGYTF
TGTGCCATCAGCGAGACAGGGCAACAATATGGCTACACCTTC
>TRBV5-4|TRBJ1-2|.|TRBD1
CASSYPGQGGYGYTF
TGTGCCAGCAGCTACCCCGGACAGGGGGGCTATGGCTACACCTTC
>TRBV5-1|TRBJ1-5|.|.
CASSLGGFGQPQHF
TGCGCCAGCAGCTTGGGAGGGTTTGGGCAGCCCCAGCATTTT
>TRBV15|TRBJ2-1|.|TRBD1
CATSRYRGTGGKDEQFF
TGTGCCACCAGCAGGTACCGGGGGACAGGGGGAAAGGATGAGCAGTTCTTC
>TRBV2|TRBJ1-5|few|.
CASSDQGQSNQPQHF
TGTGCCAGCAGTGATCAAGGACAGAGCAATCAGCCCCAGCATTTT
>TRBV14|TRBJ2-4|few|TRBD1
CASSPGTVLAKNIQYF
TGTGCCAGCAGCCCCGGGACAGTGCTAGCCAAAAACATTCAGTACTTC
>TRBV18|TRBJ1-1|.|.
CASSPGGHMNTEAFF
TGTGCCAGCTCACCTGGCGGCCACATGAACACTGAAGCTTTCTTT
>TRBV10-3|TRBJ1-6|.|.
CAISDRGGSNSPLHF
TGTGCCATCTCGGATAGGGGCGGCTCCAATTCACCCCTCCACTTT
>TRBV28|TRBJ1-6|.|.
CASSLWTVSNNSPLHF
TGTGCCAGCAGTTTATGGACAGTTTCTAATAATTCACCCCTCCACTTT
>TRBV14|TRBJ1-1|.|TRBD1
CASRTTGGSRTEAFF
TGTGCCAGCCGGACTACAGGGGGTAGTCGCACTGAAGCTTTCTTT
>TRBV11-2|TRBJ2-7|.|TRBD2
CASRRLAGRSYEQYF
TGTGCCAGCAGAAGACTAGCGGGCCGTTCCTACGAGCAGTACTTC
>TRBV10-2|TRBJ1-5|.|.
CASSEGDWGNQPQHF
TGCGCCAGCAGTGAAGGGGATTGGGGCAATCAGCCCCAGCATTTT
>TRBV11-2|TRBJ2-3|once|TRBD2
CASSLVAGLSTDTQYF
TGTGCCAGCAGCTTAGTAGCGGGACTAAGCACAGATACGCAGTATTTT
>TRBV18|TRBJ1-3|.|TRBD1
CASGDRALSGNTIYF
TGTGCCAGCGGGGACAGGGCCCTCTCTGGAAACACCATATATTTT
>TRBV28|TRBJ1-1|.|.
CASVRGSAGLTEAFF
TGTGCCAGCGTACGAGGATCGGCAGGGCTCACTGAAGCTTTCTTT
>TRBV19|TRBJ2-2|.|TRBD2
CASSIMYGRGGELFF
TGTGCCAGTAGTATAATGTACGGGAGGGGAGGGGAGCTGTTTTTT
>TRBV5-6|TRBJ2-3|.|.
CASSFYGGTAADTQYF
TGTGCCAGCAGCTTTTATGGGGGGACCGCGGCAGATACGCAGTATTTT
>TRBV19|TRBJ2-2|.|TRBD2
CASSILSGRPGELFF
TGTGCCAGTAGTATTCTCAGCGGGAGACCCGGGGAGCTGTTTTTT
>TRBV28|TRBJ1-1|.|TRBD1
CASSRGQRTEAFF
TGTGCCAGCAGTCGGGGACAGAGGACTGAAGCTTTCTTT
>TRBV9|TRBJ1-1|.|TRBD1
CASSATTGANTEAFF
TGTGCCAGCAGCGCTACCACAGGGGCGAACACTGAAGCTTTCTTT
>TRBV5-6|TRBJ1-4|.|TRBD1
CASSLDTGGNEKLFF
TGTGCCAGCAGCTTGGACACAGGGGGTAATGAAAAACTGTTTTTT
>TRBV5-6|TRBJ2-5|.|TRBD1
CASSLRVGTANYETQYF
TGTGCCAGCAGCTTGCGGGTAGGGACAGCCAACTATGAGACCCAGTACTTC
>TRBV11-3|TRBJ2-7|.|.
CASSLDGPPGEQYF
TGTGCCAGCAGCTTGGACGGTCCCCCGGGCGAGCAGTACTTC